This T cell receptor beta chain is from a study of CXCR3 chemokines and chemotherapy response in bladder cancer (dated by TCRdb to between 2021 and 2022). For the study in its entirety: The study set out to examine whether the activity of the CXCR3 chemokine system within tumors predicted response to chemotherapy in human bladder cancer.

Between the V and J ends, shortened by 3 bases and 2 bases respectively, the junction contains 13 bases. The germline V gene provides CDR1 SGHAT and CDR2 FQNNGV. From the cysteine through the phenylalanine, the CDR3 covers 15 amino acids. The sequence is cut down to CDR3 DNA, 45 bases in frame from base 1. A word on this clonotype: It has no known antigen specificity. Base qualities are not provided; no much larger clone lies one nucleotide away.

The library came from PCR. The sequencing machine was an Illumina HiSeq 2500. The raw public data were reprocessed by TCRdb itself: fastp quality trimming at Q25, MiXCR clonotype calling, in-frame beta chains only. Each record represents a unique CDR3 protein, reported with the most common genes and DNA among its rows. In all, the sample holds approximately 3,000 distinct CDR3 sequences, and around 17% of those were seen once. The ten largest clones add up to roughly a quarter of the sample. The specimen was collected from a patient whose treatment included neoadjuvant chemotherapy. The sequence derives from a human donor with bladder cancer that did not respond to neoadjuvant chemotherapy. The chain couples TRBV11-2 to TRBJ2-5; the D gene is perhaps TRBD2, on 6 matching bases. This receptor carries the CDR3 CASSFRWGVQETQYF. The DNA sequence reads TGTGCCAGCAGCTTTCGGTGGGGGGTACAAGAGACCCAGTACTTC. With the portions outside the CDR3 filled from the reference TRBV11-2 and TRBJ2-5 genes, the complete variable region becomes EAGVAQSPRYKIIEKRQSVAFWCNPISGHATLYWYQQILGQGPKLLIQFQNNGVVDDSQLPKDRFSAERLKGVDSTLKIQPAKLEDSAVYLCASSFRWGVQETQYFGPGTRLLVL.